The source of this TCR beta chain is a study of Graves' ophthalmopathy and Graves' hyperthyroidism. Study outcomes and limitations: The model achieved roughly 66% sensitivity and less than 75% specificity for ophthalmopathy progression.

V dropped 1 base and J dropped 1 base, with 10 bases sitting between them. The CDR3 covers 15 residues. From germline, CDR1 is MGHRA and CDR2 YSYEKL. Amplified TCR beta CDR3 regions were obtained using RNA transcripts as template. HTBI-primed RT-PCR formed the first round, and a multiplex PCR formed the second. In TCRdb, the multiplex PCR reads were re-called with MiXCR into one record per CDR3 protein. The profile shows roughly 500,000 distinct CDR3 sequences, approximately 15% of them singletons. This clonotype was seen only a few times. The antigen remains unidentified. Thyroid ultrasound, orbital computed tomography, TRAb, serum thyroxine and clinical symptoms formed the basis of diagnosis.

The specimen was blood. This sequence joins TRBV4-1 and TRBJ1-1; D uncertain. The sequence came from a woman between 25 and 40 years old with Graves' ophthalmopathy. CDR3 residues: CASSQGVLRNTEAFF. The CDR3 DNA follows: TGCGCCAGCAGCCAAGGGGTACTGAGGAACACTGAAGCTTTCTTT.